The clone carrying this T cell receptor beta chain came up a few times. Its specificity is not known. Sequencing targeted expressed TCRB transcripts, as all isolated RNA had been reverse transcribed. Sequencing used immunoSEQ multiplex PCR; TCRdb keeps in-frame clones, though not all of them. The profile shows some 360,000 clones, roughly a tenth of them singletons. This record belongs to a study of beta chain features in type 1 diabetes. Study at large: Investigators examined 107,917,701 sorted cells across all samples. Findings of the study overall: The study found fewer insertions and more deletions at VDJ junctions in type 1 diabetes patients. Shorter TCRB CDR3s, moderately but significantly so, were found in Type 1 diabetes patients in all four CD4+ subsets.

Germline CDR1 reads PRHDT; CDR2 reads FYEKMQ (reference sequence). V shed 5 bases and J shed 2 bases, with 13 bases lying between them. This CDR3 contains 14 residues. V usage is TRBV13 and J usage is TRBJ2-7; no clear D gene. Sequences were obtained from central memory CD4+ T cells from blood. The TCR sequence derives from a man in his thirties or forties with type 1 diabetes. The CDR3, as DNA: TGTGCCAGCAGCCTAAAGGTCAATGCCTACGAGCAGTACTTC. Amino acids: CASSLKVNAYEQYF.